This TCR beta chain was sequenced during a study of blood T cells in healthy people across ages. Broader study findings: Researchers said unsorted PBMCs prevented a conclusive naive versus antigen-experienced comparison.

This clonotype has at least ten counts. The antigen is undetermined. A much bigger clone sits one base away, suggesting this may be a read error. For the second PCR, which ran for about 6 to 11 cycles, a sample-barcoded 5' primer and a J-beta primer mix were used. TCRdb re-called the 5' RACE reads through MiXCR, storing one row per CDR3 protein. The table shows about 700,000 distinct CDR3 sequences, with roughly 32% occurring only once. Every sample had a minimum of 6.5 million PBMCs isolated. The sequence came from a woman of 80 years or more in good health. Sequences were obtained from blood.

In nucleotides, the CDR3 is TGCAGTGCGGACGCCTCCTACAATGAGCAGTACTTC. It is translated as CSADASYNEQYF. The V call is TRBV20-1, the J call TRBJ2-7; D gene unclear. CDR3 length: 12 residues. CDR1 is DFQATT, CDR2 SNEGSKA, per germline (reference sequence). V dropped 6 bases and J dropped 7 bases, with 16 bases sitting between them.